The 15 T cell receptor beta chains below come from one sample, sequenced in a study of blood T cell repertoires in COVID-19. Clones were sequenced by immunoSEQ multiplex PCR, and TCRdb holds only the in-frame ones, with some missing. The sample includes around 60,000 clones, 80% to 90% seen only once; the top ten take 18%. The source material was peripheral blood. The receptors were sampled from a woman aged 55-70 years with COVID-19, enrolled during active disease.

This clone occurred once. The chain is built from TRBV27 and TRBJ1-5; 8 bases are shared with TRBD1. Losses at the gene ends were 3 bases for V and 4 bases for J; bases not matched to a gene: 14. The CDR3 is made up of 18 amino acids. Germline CDR1 is MNHEY and CDR2 is SMNVEV (reference sequence). CDR3 sequence (DNA): TGTGCCAGCAGTTTTTCCCCCACAGGGGGTACCCGGAATCAGCCCCAGCATTTT. It is translated as CASSFSPTGGTRNQPQHF.

Comments on this clone: In the same sample, other DNA sequences code for this CDR3. This chain joins TRBV7-9 and TRBJ1-1; D uncertain. CDR3 length equals 12 residues. Germline CDR1 is SEHNR and CDR2 is FQNEAQ (reference sequence). Trimming removed 3 bases from V and 5 bases from J, with 7 bases in between. CDR3 in DNA: TGTGCCAGCAGCTTCGGGAGGACTGAAGCTTTCTTT. Protein product: CASSFGRTEAFF.

The chain combines TRBV19 with TRBJ1-4; no reliable D call. The CDR3 has 16 amino acids. Between the trimmed V and J ends, which lost 7 bases and 4 bases, there was a span of 19 bases. CDR1 and CDR2 from the germline V gene are LNHDA and SQIVND (reference sequence). As DNA, the CDR3 is TGTGCCAGTAACCCTCGGTATGCAGGCGTTAATGAAAAACTGTTTTTT. Translation: CASNPRYAGVNEKLFF.

This clone has only one observation. One junction end disagrees with the germline gene, perhaps due to a read error. The chain joins TRBV2 to TRBJ2-7; 10 bases agree with TRBD2. Germline CDR1 SNHLY, CDR2 FYNNEI. The CDR3 runs to 15 residues. Here the CDR3 reads CASSKAGGPVYEQYF. DNA for the CDR3: TGTGCCAGCAGTAAAGCGGGAGGGCCTGTCTACGAGCAGTACTTC.

V usage is TRBV29-1 and J usage is TRBJ2-7, with D maybe TRBD2 (6 bases). The V gene lost 5 bases and the J gene lost 4 bases, with 18 bases spanning the gap. This CDR3 region has 14 residues. CDR1 and CDR2 from the germline V gene are SQVTM and ANQGSEA. The CDR3 sequence is CSVSALAGTYEQYF. As DNA, the CDR3 is TGCAGCGTTTCAGCGTTGGCAGGGACTTACGAGCAGTACTTC.

The rearrangement uses TRBV10-3 and TRBJ2-1, with 9 bases aligning to TRBD2. Germline V gene lookup returns CDR1 ENHRY and CDR2 SYGVKD. The trim removed 7 bases at V and 9 bases at J, leaving 13 bases unmatched. The CDR3 is made up of 15 amino acids. In nucleotides, the CDR3 is TGTGCCATCACGGGGCGGGAGGGCCGGTTTGGTGAGCAGTTCTTC. This translates into CAITGREGRFGEQFF.

The V and J genes are TRBV19 and TRBJ2-1, with D possibly TRBD2 on 6 matching bases. V lost 6 bases to trimming and J lost 9 bases, with 9 bases between them. Germline V gives CDR1 LNHDA, CDR2 SQIVND (reference sequence). The CDR3 covers 11 residues. DNA for the CDR3: TGTGCCAGTAGCATCGGGGGTGAGCAGTTCTTC. Encoded protein: CASSIGGEQFF.

The chain employs TRBV3-1 (or the pseudogene TRBV3-2) and TRBJ1-3; no clear D. The V gene's germline CDR1 is LGHDT and CDR2 YNNKEL (reference sequence). Trimming removed 1 base at V and 2 bases at J, with 12 bases between. The CDR3 is 16 residues long. CDR3 region: CASSQGFSGTGNTIYF. The CDR3 DNA reads TGTGCCAGCAGCCAAGGGTTCTCGGGAACTGGAAACACCATATATTTT.

CDR3 region: CASSLPTGATVDNQPQHF. The CDR3 coding sequence is TGTGCCAGCAGCTTACCTACAGGGGCGACAGTAGACAATCAGCCCCAGCATTTT. The chain couples TRBV7-3 to TRBJ1-5; the match to TRBD1 covers 7 bases. Trimming took 2 bases from V and 3 from J; bases not matched to a gene: 13. This CDR3 is built from 18 residues. Looked up from germline, CDR1 is SGHTA and CDR2 is FQGTGA.

The chain carries TRBV7-3 and TRBJ2-7; perhaps TRBD1 as D (6 bases). The germline gives CDR1 SGHTA, CDR2 FQGTGA. There are 12 residues in the CDR3. With 3 bases removed from V and 6 bases from J, the gap between germline ends came to 9 bases. The DNA for the CDR3 is TGTGCCAGCAGCTTCAGGGGAACCGAGCAGTACTTC. It yields the protein CASSFRGTEQYF.

This CDR3 is CASSPGSFPNQPQHF. The CDR3 DNA reads as TGTGCCAGCAGCCCCGGGAGCTTCCCCAATCAGCCCCAGCATTTT. The genes are TRBV7-9 and TRBJ1-5; D unresolved. Germline CDR1 is SEHNR and CDR2 is FQNEAQ (reference sequence). The CDR3 runs to 15 residues. The ends were cut back, 5 bases at V and 3 bases at J, with 14 bases in the middle.

The rearrangement uses TRBV30 and TRBJ1-1; no clear D gene. The germline V gene has CDR1 GTSNPN and CDR2 SVGIG (reference sequence). Trimming pared 4 bases from V and 0 bases from J, leaving 9 bases between. This CDR3 is built from 13 residues. The DNA for the CDR3 is TGTGCCTGGAATGAGGGATTGAACACTGAAGCTTTCTTT. Protein sequence: CAWNEGLNTEAFF. Drawing the rest from reference TRBV30 and TRBJ1-1, the complete variable domain is SQTIHQWPATLVQPVGSPLSLECTVEGTSNPNLYWYRQAAGRGLQLLFYSVGIGQISSEVPQNLSASRPQDRQFILSSKKLLLSDSGFYLCAWNEGLNTEAFFGQGTRLTVV.

This chain uses TRBV5-1 with TRBJ2-7; TRBD2 might be the D (5 bases). The CDR3 length is 13 residues. Germline V gene data show CDR1 as SGHRS and CDR2 as YFSETQ. V was shortened by 4 bases and J by 5 bases, with 13 bases between the two germline ends. The CDR3: CASSPRGPNEQYF. The CDR3 nucleotides read TGCGCCAGCAGCCCCCGAGGGCCCAACGAGCAGTACTTC.

The chain employs TRBV10-3 and TRBJ1-2; D uncertain. Trimming stripped 6 bases from V and 3 bases from J, with 14 bases between. CDR3 length equals 14 residues. Germline V gene sequence: CDR1 ENHRY, CDR2 SYGVKD. CDR3 sequence reads: CAISPVYGDYGYTF. The DNA of the CDR3 is TGTGCCATCAGCCCGGTCTACGGGGACTATGGCTACACCTTC.

This chain joins TRBV27 and TRBJ2-3; D possibly corresponds to TRBD2 (5 bases). Trimming stripped 5 bases from V and 4 bases from J, with 16 bases between. The CDR3 runs to 15 residues. Per germline, CDR1 MNHEY and CDR2 SMNVEV (reference sequence). Written as DNA, the CDR3 is TGTGCCAGCAGTCCCCAACTAGGATTGGCAGATACGCAGTATTTT. Amino acids: CASSPQLGLADTQYF.